The clone carrying this T cell receptor beta chain was seen more than once but under ten times. What it binds is not known. TCR beta CDR3 sequences were amplified from RNA transcripts. Using the HTBI primer set, a first-round RT-PCR was run on the TCR CDR3. TCRdb itself ran the multiplex PCR reads through MiXCR, one entry per CDR3 protein. The data show about 640,000 distinct CDR3 sequences, around 21% seen once. The sample is drawn from a study of T cells in Graves' hyperthyroidism and ophthalmopathy. Study-level findings and limits: Expanded thyroid clonotypes (above 0.001) were mostly also found in blood.

Germline V gives CDR1 SGDLS, CDR2 YYNGEE. V was clipped by 0 bases and J by 2 bases; unmatched bases: 12. CDR3 length: 18 residues. The genes are TRBV9 and TRBJ2-7, with 9 bases aligning to TRBD1. This TCR was sampled from a man aged 25 to 45 with Graves' ophthalmopathy. Sequenced input: blood. The CDR3 bases are TGTGCCAGCAGCGTAGGGGTCAGTGGGGGACAGGGAGCCTACGAGCAGTACTTC. Translation: CASSVGVSGGQGAYEQYF.